Listed below are T cell receptor beta chains from one sample, sequenced in a study of T cell clusters in autoimmune cytopenias. TCRdb reprocessed the multiplex PCR reads and reports one entry per CDR3 protein, with no DNA. In all, the sample yields some 4,500 distinct CDR3 sequences. The same specimen was also included in a second study, on T cell repertoires in aging, cancer and after chemotherapy.

The sequenced material came from peripheral blood. Receptor source: a human donor with an autoimmune cytopenia or autoimmune hepatitis (not recorded which). Both conserved end residues are part of each CDR3. Each record gives: J gene, clone size, V gene, CDR3 protein. Where a row states a size, it is once, few, many or the class of an expanded clone; other rows omit it.

TRBJ2-5,NA,TRBV13,CASSAREYQETQYF
TRBJ2-2,NA,TRBV5-6,CASSLTGTRNTGELFF
TRBJ2-5,NA,TRBV6-2/TRBV6-3,CASSYSRARGETQYF
TRBJ2-7,NA,TRBV11-2,CASSLWVGGGSYEQYF
TRBJ2-2,NA,TRBV6-5,CASSYSTGGFTGELFF
TRBJ2-5,medium-sized,TRBV19,CASGAGIQETQYF
TRBJ2-7,NA,TRBV10-3,CAIQGGPRGEQYF
TRBJ1-4,NA,TRBV18,CASFSGHLEGHIQGGIFF
TRBJ2-7,NA,TRBV18,CASSSLGPPTSEQYF
TRBJ1-3,NA,TRBV29-1,CSVAGANSGNTIYF
TRBJ1-6,NA,TRBV6-5,CASSYKGLRGSPLHF
TRBJ2-7,NA,TRBV11-2,CASRVGTTKNIQYF
TRBJ1-2,NA,TRBV18,CASSTSRGANYGYTF
TRBJ2-7,NA,TRBV5-3,CASSAGDSSYEQYF
TRBJ2-1,NA,TRBV13,CASRDRAYNEQFF